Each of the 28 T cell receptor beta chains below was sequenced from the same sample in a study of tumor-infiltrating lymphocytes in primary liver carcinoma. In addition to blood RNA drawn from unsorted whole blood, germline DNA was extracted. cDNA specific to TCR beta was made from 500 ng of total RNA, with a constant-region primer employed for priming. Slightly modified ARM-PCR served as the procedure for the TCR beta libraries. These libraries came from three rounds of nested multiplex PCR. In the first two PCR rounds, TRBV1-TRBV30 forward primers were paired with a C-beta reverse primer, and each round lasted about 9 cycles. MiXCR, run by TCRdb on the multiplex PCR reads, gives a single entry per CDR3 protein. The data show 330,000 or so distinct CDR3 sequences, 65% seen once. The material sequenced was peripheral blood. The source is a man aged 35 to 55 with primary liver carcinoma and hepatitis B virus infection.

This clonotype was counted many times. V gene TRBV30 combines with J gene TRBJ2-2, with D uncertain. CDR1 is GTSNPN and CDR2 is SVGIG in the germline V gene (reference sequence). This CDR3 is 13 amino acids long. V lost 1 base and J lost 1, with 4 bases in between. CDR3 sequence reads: CAWSDGNTGELFF. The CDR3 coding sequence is TGTGCCTGGAGTGATGGGAACACCGGGGAGCTGTTTTTT.

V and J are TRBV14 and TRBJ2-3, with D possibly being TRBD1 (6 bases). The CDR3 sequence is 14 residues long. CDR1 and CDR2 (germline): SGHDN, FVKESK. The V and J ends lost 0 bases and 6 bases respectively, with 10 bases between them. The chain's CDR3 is CASSQDIQGDTQYF. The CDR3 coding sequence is TGTGCCAGCAGCCAAGATATCCAGGGGGATACGCAGTATTTT.

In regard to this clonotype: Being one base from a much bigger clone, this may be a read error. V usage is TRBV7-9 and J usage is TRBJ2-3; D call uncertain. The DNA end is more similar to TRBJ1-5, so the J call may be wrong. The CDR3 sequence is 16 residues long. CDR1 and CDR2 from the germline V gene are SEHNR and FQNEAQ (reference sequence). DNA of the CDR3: TGTGCCAGCAGCATTCTAGCGGATACTAGCACAGATACGCAGCATTTT. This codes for CASSILADTSTDTQHF.

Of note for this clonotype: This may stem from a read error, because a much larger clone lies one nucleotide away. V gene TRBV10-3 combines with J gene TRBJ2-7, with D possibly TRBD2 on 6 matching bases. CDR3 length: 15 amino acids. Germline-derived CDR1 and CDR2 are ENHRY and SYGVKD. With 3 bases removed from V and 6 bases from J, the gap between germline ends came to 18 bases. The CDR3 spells CAISDAGISSVEQYF. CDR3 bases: TGTGCCATCAGTGACGCGGGGATTAGCAGTGTCGAGCAGTACTTC.

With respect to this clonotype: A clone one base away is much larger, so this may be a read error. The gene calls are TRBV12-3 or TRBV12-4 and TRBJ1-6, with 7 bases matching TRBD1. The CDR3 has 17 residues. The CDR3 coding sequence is TGTGCCAGCAGCCCCGGGACAGCGCTCCTGTATAATTCACTCCTCCACTTT. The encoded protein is CASSPGTALLYNSLLHF.

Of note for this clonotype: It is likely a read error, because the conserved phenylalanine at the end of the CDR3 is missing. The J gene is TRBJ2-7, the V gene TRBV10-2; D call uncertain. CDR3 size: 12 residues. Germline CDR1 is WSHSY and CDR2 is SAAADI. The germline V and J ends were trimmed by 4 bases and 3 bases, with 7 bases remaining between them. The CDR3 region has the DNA TGCGCCAGCAGTGCCAGGATCTACGAGCAGTACCTC. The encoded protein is CASSARIYEQYL.

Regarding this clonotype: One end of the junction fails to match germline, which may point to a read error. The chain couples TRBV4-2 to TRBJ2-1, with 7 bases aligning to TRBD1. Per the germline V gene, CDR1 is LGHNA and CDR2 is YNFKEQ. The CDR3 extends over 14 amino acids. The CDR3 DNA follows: TGTGGCAGCAGCCAGACAGGGTCCTACAATGAGCAGTTCTTC. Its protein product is CGSSQTGSYNEQFF.

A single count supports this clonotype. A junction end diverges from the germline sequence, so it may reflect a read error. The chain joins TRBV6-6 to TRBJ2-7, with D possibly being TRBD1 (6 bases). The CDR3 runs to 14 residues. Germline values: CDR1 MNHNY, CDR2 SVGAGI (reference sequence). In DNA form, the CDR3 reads TGTGCCAGCAGTCTTCAGGGGACGCGGTACGAGCAGAACTTC. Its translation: CASSLQGTRYEQNF.

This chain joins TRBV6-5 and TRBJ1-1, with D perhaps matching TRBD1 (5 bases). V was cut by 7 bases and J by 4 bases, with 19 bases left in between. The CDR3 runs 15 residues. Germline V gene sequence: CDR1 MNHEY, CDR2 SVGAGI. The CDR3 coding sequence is TGTGCCAGCACATTCGCCCTCAGGGAGGGCACTGAAGCTTTCTTT. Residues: CASTFALREGTEAFF.

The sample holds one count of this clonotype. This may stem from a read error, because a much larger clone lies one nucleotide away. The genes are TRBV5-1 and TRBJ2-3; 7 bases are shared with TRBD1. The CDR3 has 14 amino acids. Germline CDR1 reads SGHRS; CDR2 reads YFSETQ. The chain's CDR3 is CASSFDRVTDMQYF. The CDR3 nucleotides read TGCGCCAGCAGCTTTGACAGGGTCACAGATATGCAGTATTTT. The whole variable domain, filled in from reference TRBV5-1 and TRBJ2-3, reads KAGVTQTPRYLIKTRGQQVTLSCSPISGHRSVSWYQQTPGQGLQFLFEYFSETQRNKGNFPGRFSGRQFSNSRSEMNVSTLELGDSALYLCASSFDRVTDMQYFGPGTRLTVL.

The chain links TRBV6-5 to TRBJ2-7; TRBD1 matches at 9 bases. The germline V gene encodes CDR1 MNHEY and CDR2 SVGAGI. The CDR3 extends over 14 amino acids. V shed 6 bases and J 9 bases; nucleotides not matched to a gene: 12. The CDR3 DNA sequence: TGTGCCAGCAGCCCTTGGACAGGGGACATAGTGCAGTACTTC. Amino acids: CASSPWTGDIVQYF.

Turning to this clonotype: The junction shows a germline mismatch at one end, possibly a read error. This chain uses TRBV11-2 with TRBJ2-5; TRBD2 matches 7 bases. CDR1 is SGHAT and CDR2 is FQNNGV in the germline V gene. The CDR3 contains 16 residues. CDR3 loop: CASSSTRGRVPGTQYF. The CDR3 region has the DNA TGTGCTAGCAGCTCTACTAGAGGGAGGGTCCCGGGGACCCAGTACTTC.

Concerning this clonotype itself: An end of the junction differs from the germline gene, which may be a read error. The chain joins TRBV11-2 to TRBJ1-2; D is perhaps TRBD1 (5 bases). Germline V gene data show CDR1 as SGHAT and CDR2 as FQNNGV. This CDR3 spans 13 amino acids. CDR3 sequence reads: CANSPRQSYGYTF. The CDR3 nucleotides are TGTGCCAACAGCCCTCGACAGAGCTATGGCTACACCTTC.

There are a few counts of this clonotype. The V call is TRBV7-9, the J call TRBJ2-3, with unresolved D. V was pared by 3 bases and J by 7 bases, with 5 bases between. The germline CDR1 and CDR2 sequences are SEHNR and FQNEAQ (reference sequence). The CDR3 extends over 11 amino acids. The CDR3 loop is CASSFRNTQYF. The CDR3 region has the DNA TGTGCCAGCAGCTTTCGGAATACGCAGTATTTT.

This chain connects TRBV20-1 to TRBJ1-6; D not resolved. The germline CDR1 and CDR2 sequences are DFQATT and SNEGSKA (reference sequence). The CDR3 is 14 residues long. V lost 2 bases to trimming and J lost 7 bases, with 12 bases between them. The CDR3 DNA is TGCAGTGCTAGATTCCCGCAGCGAAATTCACCCCTCCACTTT. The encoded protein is CSARFPQRNSPLHF.

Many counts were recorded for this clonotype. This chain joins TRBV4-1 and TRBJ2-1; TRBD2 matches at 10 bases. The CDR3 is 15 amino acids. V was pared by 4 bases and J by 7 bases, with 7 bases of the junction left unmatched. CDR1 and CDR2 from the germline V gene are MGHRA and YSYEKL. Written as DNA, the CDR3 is TGCGCCAGCAGCCCCCAGCCGGGACTAGCGAATGAGCAGTTCTTC. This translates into CASSPQPGLANEQFF.

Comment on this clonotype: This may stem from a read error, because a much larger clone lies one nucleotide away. The CDR3 loop is CASSITRVAKNIQYF. CDR3 nucleotides: TGTGCCAGCAGTATTACAAGGGTAGCCAAAAACATTCAGTACTTC. This chain links TRBV6-6 with TRBJ2-4, with D hard to call. The CDR3 consists of 15 residues. Germline V gives CDR1 MNHNY, CDR2 SVGAGI (reference sequence). Trimming left V 5 bases short and J 0 bases short, with 11 bases between.

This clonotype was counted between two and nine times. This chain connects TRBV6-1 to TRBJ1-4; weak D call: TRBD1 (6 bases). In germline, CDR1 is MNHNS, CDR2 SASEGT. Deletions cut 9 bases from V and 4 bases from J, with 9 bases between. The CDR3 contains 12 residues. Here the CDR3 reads CARQGINEKLFF. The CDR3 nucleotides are TGTGCCAGACAGGGTATTAATGAAAAACTGTTTTTT.

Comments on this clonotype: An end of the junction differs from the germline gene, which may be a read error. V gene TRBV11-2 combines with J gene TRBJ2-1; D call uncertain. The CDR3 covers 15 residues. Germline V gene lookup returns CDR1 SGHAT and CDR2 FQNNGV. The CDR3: CASSMTRSSYIEQFF. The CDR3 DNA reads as TGTGCCAGCAGCATGACACGGAGCTCCTACATTGAGCAGTTCTTC.

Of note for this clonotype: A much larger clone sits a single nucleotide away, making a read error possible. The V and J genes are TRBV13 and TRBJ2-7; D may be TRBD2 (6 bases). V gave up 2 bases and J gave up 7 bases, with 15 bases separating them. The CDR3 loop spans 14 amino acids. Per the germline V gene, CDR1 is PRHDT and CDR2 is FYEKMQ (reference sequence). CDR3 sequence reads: CASSLTGRNREQYF. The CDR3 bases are TGTGCCAGCAGCTTAACCGGGAGAAATCGGGAGCAGTACTTC.

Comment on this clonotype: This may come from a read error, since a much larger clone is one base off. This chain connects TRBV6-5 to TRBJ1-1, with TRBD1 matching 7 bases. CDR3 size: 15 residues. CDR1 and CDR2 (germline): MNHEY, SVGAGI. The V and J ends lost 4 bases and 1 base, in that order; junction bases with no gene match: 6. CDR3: CASSFLAGGNTEAFF. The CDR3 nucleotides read TGTGCCAGCAGTTTCTTGGCAGGGGGGAACACTGAAGCTTTCTTT.

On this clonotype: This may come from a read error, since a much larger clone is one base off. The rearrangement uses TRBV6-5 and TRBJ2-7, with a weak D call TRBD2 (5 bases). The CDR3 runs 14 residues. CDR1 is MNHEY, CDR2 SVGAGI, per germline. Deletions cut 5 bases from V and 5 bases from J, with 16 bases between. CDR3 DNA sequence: TGTGCCAGCAGTACGGGAAGGAGTACCCACGAGCAGTACTTC. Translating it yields CASSTGRSTHEQYF.

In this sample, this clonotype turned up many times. The CDR3 DNA is TGTGCCAGCAGTCGGCCGGAGCTGGGACCCCAGCATTTT. Translating gives CASSRPELGPQHF. The J gene is TRBJ1-5, the V gene TRBV6-2 or TRBV6-3; unclear D gene. CDR3 length: 13 amino acids. Germline-derived CDR1 and CDR2 are MNHEY and SVGEGT. V was clipped by 5 bases and J by 10 bases, with 15 bases between them.

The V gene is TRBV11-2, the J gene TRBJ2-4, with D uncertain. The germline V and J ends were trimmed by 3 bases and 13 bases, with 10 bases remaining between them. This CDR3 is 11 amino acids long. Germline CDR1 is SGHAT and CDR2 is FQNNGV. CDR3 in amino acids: CASSFITKQYF. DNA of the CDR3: TGTGCCAGCAGCTTCATCACCAAGCAGTACTTC.

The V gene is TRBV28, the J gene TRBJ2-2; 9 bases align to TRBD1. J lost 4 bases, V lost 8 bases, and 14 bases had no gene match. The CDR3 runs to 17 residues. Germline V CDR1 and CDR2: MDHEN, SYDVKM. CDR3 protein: CASAPLRDRAITGELFF. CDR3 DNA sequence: TGTGCCAGCGCACCCCTCCGGGACAGGGCTATCACCGGGGAGCTGTTTTTT.

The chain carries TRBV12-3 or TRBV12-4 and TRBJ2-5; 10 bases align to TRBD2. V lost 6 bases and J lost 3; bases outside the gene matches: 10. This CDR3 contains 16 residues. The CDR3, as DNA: TGTGCCAGCAGCCCAGGACTAGCGGAGGGGAAAGAGACCCAGTACTTC. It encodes CASSPGLAEGKETQYF.

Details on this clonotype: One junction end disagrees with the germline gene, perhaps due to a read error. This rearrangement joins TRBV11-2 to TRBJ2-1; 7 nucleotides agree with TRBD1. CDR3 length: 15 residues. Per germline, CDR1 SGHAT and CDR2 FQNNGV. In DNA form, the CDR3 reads TGTGCCGGCATCTTAACAGGGGCAGCCTACAATAAGCAGTTCTTC. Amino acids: CAGILTGAAYNKQFF.

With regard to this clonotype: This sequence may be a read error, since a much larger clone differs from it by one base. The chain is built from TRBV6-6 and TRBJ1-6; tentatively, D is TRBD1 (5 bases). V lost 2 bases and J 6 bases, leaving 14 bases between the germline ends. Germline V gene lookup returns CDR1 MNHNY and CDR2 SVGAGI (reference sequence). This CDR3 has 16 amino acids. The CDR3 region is CASSYVFQGANSPLHF. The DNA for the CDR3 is TGTGCCAGCAGTTACGTATTTCAGGGAGCTAATTCACCCCTCCACTTT.